What follows describes a single T cell receptor beta chain. A Seattle source enrolled patients during active infection and followed them longitudinally. Study processing details: For nucleated cells, counts were estimated from reference gene primer amplification. Sequencing was performed with immunoSEQ multiplex PCR; in TCRdb, only in-frame clones are kept and a portion is missing. The DNA was the basis for D and trimming; V, J and clone size are from that table. The sample has 60,000 to 65,000 clones, approximately 78% seen once; the top ten hold 11% to 15%. The CDR3 runs to 13 residues. Germline CDR1 reads LNHNV; CDR2 reads YYDKDF (reference sequence). Deletions cut 4 bases from V and 1 base from J, with 7 bases between. This sample was included in a study of blood T cell repertoires in COVID-19. Study summary: Acute and convalescent COVID-19 specimens originated in the United States, Italy and Spain. The cDNA or gDNA used as material had been derived from T cells, B-cell-depleted T cells, or PBMCs.

Sequenced sample: peripheral blood. This sequence joins TRBV15 and TRBJ1-1; D uncertain. The clonotype comes from a man aged 55 to 70 with COVID-19, enrolled during active disease. CDR3 sequence reads: CATSILGNTEAFF. CDR3 DNA: TGTGCCACCAGCATCCTCGGGAACACTGAAGCTTTCTTT.